This TCR beta chain was sequenced in a study of blood T cell repertoires in COVID-19. Background on the study: The cDNA or gDNA used as material had been derived from T cells, B-cell-depleted T cells, or PBMCs.

TCRdb keeps only in-frame clones here, not all; method: immunoSEQ multiplex PCR. Found here are around 300,000 clones, 80% to 90% of them singletons; the top ten hold roughly 5.3%. The V end lost 3 bases, the J end lost 9 bases, and 6 bases lay between the germline ends. The CDR3 contains 11 residues. Looked up from germline, CDR1 is SGHTA and CDR2 is FQGNSA. Cohorts were based on clinical histories the participants reported. The recovered donors of Cohort 3 showed two negative PCRs, clearance, or symptom resolution. The rearrangement links TRBV7-2 to TRBJ2-1, with D hard to call. The sequence was collected from a woman under 40 who had recovered from COVID-19. Sequenced material: PBMCs or T cells enriched from blood (not recorded which). CDR3 DNA sequence: TGTGCCAGCAGCTTCGGTCTTGAGCAGTTCTTC. Its protein product is CASSFGLEQFF.